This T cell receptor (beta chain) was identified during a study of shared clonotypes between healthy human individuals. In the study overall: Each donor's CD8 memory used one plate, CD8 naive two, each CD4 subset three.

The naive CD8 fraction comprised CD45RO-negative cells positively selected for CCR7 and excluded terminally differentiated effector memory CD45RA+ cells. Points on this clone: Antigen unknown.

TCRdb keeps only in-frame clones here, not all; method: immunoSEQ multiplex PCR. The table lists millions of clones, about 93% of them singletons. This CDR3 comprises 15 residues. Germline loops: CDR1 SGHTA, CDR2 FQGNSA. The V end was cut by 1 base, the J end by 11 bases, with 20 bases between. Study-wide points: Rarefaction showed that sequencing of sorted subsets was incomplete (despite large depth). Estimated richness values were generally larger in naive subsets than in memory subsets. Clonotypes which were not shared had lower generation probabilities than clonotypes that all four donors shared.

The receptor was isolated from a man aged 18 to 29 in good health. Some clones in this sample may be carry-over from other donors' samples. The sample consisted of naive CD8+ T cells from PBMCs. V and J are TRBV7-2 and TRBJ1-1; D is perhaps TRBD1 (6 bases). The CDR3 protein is CASSLDASGGAKAFF. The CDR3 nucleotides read TGTGCCAGCAGCTTAGACGCCTCCGGGGGGGCAAAGGCTTTCTTT.